This TCR beta chain originates from a study of T cell responses to AZD1222 COVID-19 vaccine. This clone was seen once. The target antigen is unknown. Overall study findings and caveats: The donor cohort was predominantly white British with a female majority, and clonal diversity may have been underestimated. Mapped onto spike, vaccine-associated CD4 TCRs spanned it and were dominant at 160-218 and 743-854. Reportedly, close to half of spike-specific TCRs are directed against unmutated variant regions. Among those given AZD1222, only 6 or 7 were seropositive at baseline.

Sequenced by immunoSEQ multiplex PCR; TCRdb stores in-frame clones only, minus some. The top ten clones hold roughly 0.51% of a sample with some 250,000 clones, 94% of them seen once. Looked up from germline, CDR1 is MNHEY and CDR2 is SVGAGI. V lost 6 bases, J lost 4 bases, and 7 bases stayed unmatched. The CDR3 is 15 amino acids. V usage is TRBV6-5 and J usage is TRBJ1-5, with 9 bases fitting TRBD1. Sequencing used peripheral blood, obtained 28 days after the second AZD1222 dose. The TCR sequence derives from an adult who received the AZD1222 COVID-19 vaccine. This CDR3 reads CASSPGTGINQPQHF. In DNA, the CDR3 is TGTGCCAGCAGCCCCGGGACAGGGATTAATCAGCCCCAGCATTTT.